This is a list of T cell receptor beta chains from one sample in a study of control samples from healthy donors and cancer patients. TCRdb keeps only in-frame clones here, not all; method: immunoSEQ multiplex PCR. Of fewer than 65,000 clones in the sample, 80% were seen once. Sequencing was done on a sample of blood. Receptor source: a man in his sixties or seventies in good health. CDR3s include the opening cysteine and the closing phenylalanine or tryptophan. The order of the fields is J gene, V gene, CDR3 protein.

j_call: TRBJ2-1; v_call: TRBV3-1/TRBV3-2; cdr3_aa: CASSQGRTSGDNEQFF
j_call: TRBJ1-4; v_call: TRBV6-4; cdr3_aa: CASSVWPGAEKLFF
j_call: TRBJ2-1; v_call: TRBV9; cdr3_aa: CASSGNSGFYNEQFF
j_call: TRBJ2-5; v_call: TRBV6-2/TRBV6-3; cdr3_aa: CASSYGAYPASQETQYF
j_call: TRBJ1-1; v_call: TRBV9; cdr3_aa: CASSGARGYTEAFF
j_call: TRBJ1-2; v_call: TRBV5-1; cdr3_aa: CASGQSPEQNYGYTF
j_call: TRBJ2-3; v_call: TRBV29-1; cdr3_aa: CSVEGYRGKADTQYF
j_call: TRBJ2-2; v_call: TRBV7-9; cdr3_aa: CASSLDGTSGSADTGELFF
j_call: TRBJ2-7; v_call: TRBV3-1/TRBV3-2; cdr3_aa: CASSPLRSSYEQYF
j_call: TRBJ2-1; v_call: TRBV29-1; cdr3_aa: CSVEGRYNEQFF
j_call: TRBJ1-2; v_call: TRBV5-4; cdr3_aa: CASSLASIAGYGYTF
j_call: TRBJ2-3; v_call: TRBV2; cdr3_aa: CASRSRTQYF
j_call: TRBJ2-2; v_call: TRBV5-1; cdr3_aa: CASSLAGEGELFF
j_call: TRBJ2-2; v_call: TRBV19; cdr3_aa: CASTSSGPGGWNGELFF
j_call: TRBJ1-2; v_call: TRBV28; cdr3_aa: CASLNAGTANYGYTF
j_call: TRBJ1-5; v_call: TRBV23-1; cdr3_aa: CASSQGQGNQPQHF
j_call: TRBJ1-3; v_call: TRBV7-8; cdr3_aa: CASSPLSGRTGNTIYF